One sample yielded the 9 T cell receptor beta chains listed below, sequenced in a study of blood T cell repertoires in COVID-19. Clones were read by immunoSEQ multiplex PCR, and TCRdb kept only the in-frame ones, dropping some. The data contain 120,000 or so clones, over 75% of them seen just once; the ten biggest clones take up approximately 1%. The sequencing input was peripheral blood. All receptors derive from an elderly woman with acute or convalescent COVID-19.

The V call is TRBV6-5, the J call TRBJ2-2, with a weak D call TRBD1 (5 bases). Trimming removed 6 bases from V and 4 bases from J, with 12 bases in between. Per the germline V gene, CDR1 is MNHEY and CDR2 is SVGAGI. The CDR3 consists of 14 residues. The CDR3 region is CASRADSSTGELFF. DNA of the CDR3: TGTGCCAGCAGAGCTGACAGTTCCACCGGGGAGCTGTTTTTT.

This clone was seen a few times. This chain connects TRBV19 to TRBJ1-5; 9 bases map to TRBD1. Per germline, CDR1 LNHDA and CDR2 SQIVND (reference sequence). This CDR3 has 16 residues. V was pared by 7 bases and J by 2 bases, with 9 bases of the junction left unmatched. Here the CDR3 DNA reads TGTGCCAGTACAGAACAGGGGGCAAGGGGCAATCAGCCCCAGCATTTT. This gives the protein CASTEQGARGNQPQHF.

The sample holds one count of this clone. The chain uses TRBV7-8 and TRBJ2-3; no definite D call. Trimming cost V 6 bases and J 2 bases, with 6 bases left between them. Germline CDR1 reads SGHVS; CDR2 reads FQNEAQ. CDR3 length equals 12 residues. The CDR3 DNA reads TGTGCCAGCAGTTCCTTCACAGATACGCAGTATTTT. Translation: CASSSFTDTQYF. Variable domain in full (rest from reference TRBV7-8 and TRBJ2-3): GAGVSQSPRYKVAKRGQDVALRCDPISGHVSLFWYQQALGQGPEFLTYFQNEAQLDKSGLPSDRFFAERPEGSVSTLKIQRTQQEDSAVYLCASSSFTDTQYFGPGTRLTVL.

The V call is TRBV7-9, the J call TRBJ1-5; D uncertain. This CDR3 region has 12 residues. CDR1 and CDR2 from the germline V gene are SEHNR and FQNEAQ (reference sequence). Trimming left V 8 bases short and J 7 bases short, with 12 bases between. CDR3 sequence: CASGLGGQPQHF. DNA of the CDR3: TGTGCCAGCGGACTGGGTGGCCAGCCCCAGCATTTT.

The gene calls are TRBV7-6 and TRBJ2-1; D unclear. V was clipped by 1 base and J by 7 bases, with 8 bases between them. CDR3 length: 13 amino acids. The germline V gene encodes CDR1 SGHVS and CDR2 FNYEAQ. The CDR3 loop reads CASSLGPGNEQFF. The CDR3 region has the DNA TGTGCCAGCAGCTTAGGGCCGGGTAATGAGCAGTTCTTC. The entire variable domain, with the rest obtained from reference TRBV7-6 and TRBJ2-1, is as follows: GAGVSQSPRYKVTKRGQDVALRCDPISGHVSLYWYRQALGQGPEFLTYFNYEAQQDKSGLPNDRFSAERPEGSISTLTIQRTEQRDSAMYRCASSLGPGNEQFFGPGTRLTVL.

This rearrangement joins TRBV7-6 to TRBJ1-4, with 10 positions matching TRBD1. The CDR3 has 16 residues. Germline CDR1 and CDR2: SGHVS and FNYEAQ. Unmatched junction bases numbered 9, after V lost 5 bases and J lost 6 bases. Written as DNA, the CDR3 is TGTGCCAGCAGCCGAATGACAGGGGGCCGAGATGAAAAACTGTTTTTT. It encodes CASSRMTGGRDEKLFF.

DNA of the CDR3: TGTGCCAGCAGCTTGGTCTCAGGGGAGACCCAGTACTTC. Translating it yields CASSLVSGETQYF. The genes are TRBV5-5 and TRBJ2-5; a weak D match, TRBD1 (5 bases). V was trimmed by 0 bases and J by 5 bases, leaving 8 bases between them. CDR1 and CDR2 from the germline V gene are SGHKS and YYEKEE (reference sequence). The CDR3 totals 13 residues.

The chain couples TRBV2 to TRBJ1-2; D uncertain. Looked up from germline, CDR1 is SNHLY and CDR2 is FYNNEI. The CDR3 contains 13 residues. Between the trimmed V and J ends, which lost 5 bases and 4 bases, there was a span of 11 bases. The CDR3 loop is CASSLETIYGYTF. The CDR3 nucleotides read TGTGCCAGCAGTCTCGAGACAATCTATGGCTACACCTTC.

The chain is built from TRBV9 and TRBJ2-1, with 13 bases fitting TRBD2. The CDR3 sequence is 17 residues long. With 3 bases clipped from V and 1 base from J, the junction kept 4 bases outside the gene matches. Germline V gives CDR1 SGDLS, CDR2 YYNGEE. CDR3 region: CASSDRTSGGSYNEQFF. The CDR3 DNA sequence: TGTGCCAGCAGCGATCGGACTAGCGGGGGATCCTACAATGAGCAGTTCTTC.